These 21 T cell receptor beta chains were sequenced from one sample in a study of T cells in Graves' hyperthyroidism and ophthalmopathy. Amplified TCR beta CDR3 regions derived from RNA transcripts. HTBI primers drove first-round RT-PCR of the TCR CDR3. MiXCR, applied by TCRdb to the multiplex PCR reads, yields one record per CDR3 protein. The sample includes 450,000 to 600,000 distinct CDR3 sequences, around 15% of them seen just once. The source material was blood. All receptors come from a woman aged 40 to 55 with Graves' hyperthyroidism.

The sample holds many counts of this clonotype. The chain is built from TRBV7-8 and TRBJ2-2; D is possibly TRBD2 (6 bases). Germline CDR1 is SGHVS and CDR2 is FQNEAQ. This CDR3 has 16 amino acids. Deletions cut 5 bases from V and 8 bases from J, with 21 bases between. CDR3 nucleotide sequence: TGTGCCAGCAGCCAAAGGGCTAGCGAGGCATGGGGGGAGCTGTTTTTT. As protein: CASSQRASEAWGELFF.

Notes on this clonotype: One base away lies a much larger clone, so this may be a sequencing read error. This rearrangement joins TRBV2 to TRBJ2-7; weak D call: TRBD1 (6 bases). V dropped 6 bases and J dropped 6 bases, with 15 bases sitting between them. Germline CDR1 is SNHLY and CDR2 is FYNNEI. This CDR3 has 13 amino acids. CDR3: CASSMTGGCEQYF. In DNA, the CDR3 is TGTGCCAGCAGCATGACAGGAGGTTGCGAGCAGTACTTC.

A note on this clonotype: Just one base apart from a much larger clone, this may be a read error. J is TRBJ1-5 and V is TRBV20-1, with D tentatively TRBD1 (6 bases). Germline-derived CDR1 and CDR2 are DFQATT and SNEGSKA (reference sequence). The length of the CDR3 is 14 residues. The CDR3 region has the DNA TGCAGTGCTTCCGACAGGTATAGCAATCGGCCCCAGCATTTT. It encodes CSASDRYSNRPQHF.

This clonotype has a handful of counts. The chain combines TRBV20-1 with TRBJ1-2; the D gene is possibly TRBD1 (5 bases). Deletions cut 3 bases from V and 2 bases from J, with 19 bases between. The CDR3 contains 16 residues. Germline V gives CDR1 DFQATT, CDR2 SNEGSKA (reference sequence). The CDR3 sequence: CSARGSQTDSNYGYTF. CDR3 DNA sequence: TGCAGTGCTAGGGGCTCCCAGACAGATAGCAACTATGGCTACACCTTC.

In this sample, this clonotype turned up many times. CDR3 in amino acids: CSARPGMGYTF. Here the CDR3 DNA reads TGCAGTGCTAGGCCAGGGATGGGCTACACCTTC. This chain connects TRBV20-1 to TRBJ1-2; tentatively, D is TRBD1 (5 bases). Per the germline V gene, CDR1 is DFQATT and CDR2 is SNEGSKA (reference sequence). The germline V and J ends were trimmed by 3 bases and 8 bases, with 10 bases remaining between them. The length of the CDR3 is 11 residues.

This clonotype was counted at least ten times. The V call is TRBV5-5, the J call TRBJ2-7, with 9 bases matching TRBD2. Trimming at V came to 0 bases and at J to 3 bases, leaving 7 bases not matched to a gene. This CDR3 spans 16 amino acids. CDR1 is SGHKS, CDR2 YYEKEE, per germline (reference sequence). The CDR3, as DNA: TGTGCCAGCAGCTTGGCATGGAGCGGGAGGAACTACGAGCAGTACTTC. It is translated as CASSLAWSGRNYEQYF.

Ten or more counts support this clonotype. This rearrangement joins TRBV7-2 to TRBJ2-1, with 9 nucleotides matching TRBD2. Unmatched junction bases numbered 9, after V lost 1 base and J lost 8 bases. Germline V gene sequence: CDR1 SGHTA, CDR2 FQGNSA. CDR3 length: 16 residues. The CDR3 is CASSLDLAGGVDEQFF. DNA for the CDR3: TGTGCCAGCAGCTTAGATCTGGCGGGAGGGGTCGATGAGCAGTTCTTC.

This clonotype was counted at least ten times. The J gene is TRBJ2-7, the V gene TRBV28; D is undetermined. Germline values: CDR1 MDHEN, CDR2 SYDVKM. The CDR3 is 19 residues long. V was cut by 3 bases and J by 2 bases, with 26 bases left in between. The CDR3 bases are TGTGCCAGCAGTTTGACTTACCCCCGCGTCCCTACACGAGCCTACGAGCAGTACTTC. Translated: CASSLTYPRVPTRAYEQYF. Full variable domain (rest looked up from reference TRBV28 and TRBJ2-7): DVKVTQSSRYLVKRTGEKVFLECVQDMDHENMFWYRQDPGLGLRLIYFSYDVKMKEKGDIPEGYSVSREKKERFSLILESASTNQTSMYLCASSLTYPRVPTRAYEQYFGPGTRLTVT.

This clonotype came up a few times. The chain employs TRBV28 and TRBJ1-2; the D is unclear. V was cut by 4 bases and J by 8 bases, with 11 bases left in between. CDR1 and CDR2 from the germline V gene are MDHEN and SYDVKM. The CDR3 covers 12 residues. The CDR3 DNA reads as TGTGCCAGCAGTTACCGGGCGGGCGGCTACACCTTC. Residues: CASSYRAGGYTF.

A remark on this clonotype: A much bigger clone sits one base away, suggesting this may be a read error. V is TRBV28 and J is TRBJ1-5; D gene ambiguous. The CDR3 length is 15 residues. The V end lost 6 bases, the J end lost 5 bases, and 17 bases lay between the germline ends. Germline assignment: CDR1 MDHEN and CDR2 SYDVKM. For the CDR3, the DNA is TGTGCCAGCAGCCGGATCTCTACCGGATATCAGCCCCAGCATTTT. It codes for CASSRISTGYQPQHF.

At least ten counts were recorded for this clonotype. The rearrangement uses TRBV2 and TRBJ2-3; D assignment may be TRBD1 or TRBD2 (6 bases each). Trimming took off 6 bases at V and 0 bases at J, with 19 bases between the two ends. The CDR3 has 17 residues. Per the germline V gene, CDR1 is SNHLY and CDR2 is FYNNEI. The CDR3, as DNA: TGTGCCAGCAGCAGGGGCTTAGCGGAGCGGAGCACAGATACGCAGTATTTT. Translating gives CASSRGLAERSTDTQYF. Based on the CDR3 plus reference TRBV2 and TRBJ2-3, the full variable domain is EPEVTQTPSHQVTQMGQEVILRCVPISNHLYFYWYRQILGQKVEFLVSFYNNEISEKSEIFDDQFSVERPDGSNFTLKIRSTKLEDSAMYFCASSRGLAERSTDTQYFGPGTRLTVL.

This clonotype came up a few times. A much bigger clone sits one base away, suggesting this may be a read error. V is TRBV2 and J is TRBJ2-7; D is unclear. Germline V gene data show CDR1 as SNHLY and CDR2 as FYNNEI. Trimming removed 4 bases from V and 2 bases from J, with 12 bases in between. The CDR3 runs 14 residues. The CDR3 here is CASSVSTEPYEQYF. The CDR3 coding sequence is TGTGCCAGCAGTGTCAGTACAGAGCCCTACGAGCAGTACTTC.

This clonotype was detected many times. The genes are TRBV13 and TRBJ2-7; TRBD1 matches at 10 bases. This CDR3 is 15 amino acids long. Germline V gene data show CDR1 as PRHDT and CDR2 as FYEKMQ (reference sequence). V was clipped by 1 base and J by 2 bases; unmatched bases: 2. The CDR3 nucleotides read TGTGCCAGCAGCTTAGACGGGACAGGGGCCTACGAGCAGTACTTC. Its protein is CASSLDGTGAYEQYF.

This sequence joins TRBV9 and TRBJ2-7, with TRBD1 matching 7 bases. Germline V CDR1 and CDR2: SGDLS, YYNGEE. This CDR3 region has 15 residues. V was pared by 0 bases and J by 3 bases, with 6 bases of the junction left unmatched. The CDR3 coding sequence is TGTGCCAGCAGCGTAGAGGGGGCTGCGGGCTACGAGCAGTACTTC. Protein: CASSVEGAAGYEQYF.

This clonotype was detected ten times or more. The chain employs TRBV7-2 and TRBJ2-1, with 7 positions matching TRBD2. The CDR3 consists of 15 residues. Germline CDR1 SGHTA, CDR2 FQGNSA. With 5 bases clipped from V and 9 bases from J, the junction kept 13 bases outside the gene matches. In nucleotides, the CDR3 is TGTGCCAGCAGCCTCATAAGGGAGGGGCGGAGTGAGCAGTTCTTC. It encodes CASSLIREGRSEQFF.

This clonotype came up many times. The chain carries TRBV18 and TRBJ2-7; TRBD1 matches 11 bases. V lost 6 bases to trimming and J lost 2 bases; unmatched junction nucleotides: 6. CDR3 size: 15 residues. Per the germline V gene, CDR1 is KGHSH and CDR2 is LQKENI. CDR3 sequence: CASSVEGQGAYEQYF. The DNA of the CDR3 is TGTGCCAGCTCGGTGGAGGGACAGGGGGCCTACGAGCAGTACTTC.

This clonotype was observed a handful of times. CDR3 residues: CASSYRGTVSNEQFF. The CDR3 DNA reads as TGTGCCAGCAGTTACAGAGGGACAGTTTCTAATGAGCAGTTCTTC. The rearrangement joins TRBV28 to TRBJ2-1; 7 nucleotides agree with TRBD1. CDR1 and CDR2 (germline): MDHEN, SYDVKM. The CDR3 has 15 residues. The V and J ends lost 4 bases and 7 bases, in that order; junction bases with no gene match: 10. Full variable domain (rest looked up from reference TRBV28 and TRBJ2-1): DVKVTQSSRYLVKRTGEKVFLECVQDMDHENMFWYRQDPGLGLRLIYFSYDVKMKEKGDIPEGYSVSREKKERFSLILESASTNQTSMYLCASSYRGTVSNEQFFGPGTRLTVL.

This clonotype was counted many times. The chain employs TRBV7-2 and TRBJ2-7; D is unclear. The germline V gene has CDR1 SGHTA and CDR2 FQGNSA. This CDR3 region has 15 residues. Trimming took 4 bases from V and 0 from J, leaving 13 bases between them. CDR3 region: CASSSLGGTSYEQYF. The DNA of the CDR3 is TGTGCCAGCAGCTCCCTGGGCGGAACCTCCTACGAGCAGTACTTC.

This clonotype has ten or more counts. Relative to the germline gene, one junction end is altered; a read error may explain this. This CDR3 is CASSEGSGGGSYNSPLHF. The CDR3 coding sequence is TGTGCCAGCAGCGAAGGGTCTGGGGGTGGCTCCTATAATTCACCCCTCCACTTT. The V call is TRBV6-1, the J call TRBJ1-6; maybe TRBD1 (5 bases). Germline V CDR1 and CDR2: MNHNS, SASEGT. The CDR3 has 18 residues.

A word on this clonotype: One end of the junction is discordant with germline, which a read error may explain. The rearrangement uses TRBV6-2 or TRBV6-3 and TRBJ2-5; weak D call: TRBD1 (6 bases). CDR3 size: 12 residues. Germline CDR1 MNHEY, CDR2 SVGEGT. The CDR3 bases are TGTGCCAGCAGTTCCCTACAGGGTCCCCAGCACTTC. Translating it yields CASSSLQGPQHF.

In the case of this clonotype: A much larger clone lies one base from this, so it may be a read error. This chain connects TRBV10-3 to TRBJ2-7, with D uncertain. With 2 bases removed from V and 9 bases from J, the gap between germline ends came to 8 bases. Germline V gene lookup returns CDR1 ENHRY and CDR2 SYGVKD. This CDR3 contains 11 residues. CDR3 DNA: TGTGCCATCAGTGAGGCTTTTGGGCAGTACTTC. It yields the protein CAISEAFGQYF.